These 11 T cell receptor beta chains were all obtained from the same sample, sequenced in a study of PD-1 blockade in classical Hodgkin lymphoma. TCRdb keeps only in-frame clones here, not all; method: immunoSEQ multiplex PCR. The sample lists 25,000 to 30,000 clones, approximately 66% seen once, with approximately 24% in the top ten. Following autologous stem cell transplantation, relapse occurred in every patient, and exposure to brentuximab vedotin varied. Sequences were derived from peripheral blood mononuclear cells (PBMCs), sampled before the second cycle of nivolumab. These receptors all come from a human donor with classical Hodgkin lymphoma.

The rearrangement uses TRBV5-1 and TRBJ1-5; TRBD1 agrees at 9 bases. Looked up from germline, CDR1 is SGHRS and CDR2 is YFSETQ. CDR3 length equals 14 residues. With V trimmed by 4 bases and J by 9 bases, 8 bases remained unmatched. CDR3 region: CASSPSGQGAPQHF. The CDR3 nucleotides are TGCGCCAGCAGCCCTTCGGGACAGGGCGCGCCCCAGCATTTT.

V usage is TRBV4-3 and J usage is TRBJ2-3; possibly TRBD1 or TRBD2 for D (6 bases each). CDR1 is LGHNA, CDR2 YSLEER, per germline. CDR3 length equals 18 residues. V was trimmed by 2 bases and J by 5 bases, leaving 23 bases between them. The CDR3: CASSQSLTGALAVDTQYF. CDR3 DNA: TGCGCCAGCAGCCAATCCTTAACGGGGGCCCTCGCGGTAGATACGCAGTATTTT.

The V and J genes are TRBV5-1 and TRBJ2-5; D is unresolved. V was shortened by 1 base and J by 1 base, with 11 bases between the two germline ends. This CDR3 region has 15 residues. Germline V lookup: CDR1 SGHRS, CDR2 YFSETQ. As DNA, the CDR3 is TGCGCCAGCAGCTTGAACTGGGCCGTCCAAGAGACCCAGTACTTC. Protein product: CASSLNWAVQETQYF.

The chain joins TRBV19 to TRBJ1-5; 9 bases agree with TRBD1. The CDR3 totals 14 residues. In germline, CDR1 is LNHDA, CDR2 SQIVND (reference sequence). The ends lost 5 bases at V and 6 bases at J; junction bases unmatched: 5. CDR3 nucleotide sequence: TGTGCCAGTAGTTTTTTGACAGGGGGTCAGCCCCAGCATTTT. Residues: CASSFLTGGQPQHF.

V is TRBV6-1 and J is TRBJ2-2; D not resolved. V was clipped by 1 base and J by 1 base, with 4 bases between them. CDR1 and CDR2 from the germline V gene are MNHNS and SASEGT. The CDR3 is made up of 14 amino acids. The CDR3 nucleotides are TGTGCCAGCAGTGAAGGACAGAACACCGGGGAGCTGTTTTTT. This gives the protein CASSEGQNTGELFF.

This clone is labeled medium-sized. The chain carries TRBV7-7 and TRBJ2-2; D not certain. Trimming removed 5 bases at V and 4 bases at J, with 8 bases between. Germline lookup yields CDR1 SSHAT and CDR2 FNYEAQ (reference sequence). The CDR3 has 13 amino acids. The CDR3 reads CASSPATTGELFF. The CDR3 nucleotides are TGTGCCAGCAGCCCAGCCACCACCGGGGAGCTGTTTTTT.

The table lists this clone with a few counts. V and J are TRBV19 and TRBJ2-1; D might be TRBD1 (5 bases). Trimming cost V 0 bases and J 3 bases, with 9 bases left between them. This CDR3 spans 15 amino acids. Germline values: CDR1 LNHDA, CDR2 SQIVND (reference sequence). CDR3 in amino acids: CASSIDRRVYNEQFF. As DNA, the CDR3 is TGTGCCAGTAGTATAGATCGCAGGGTCTACAATGAGCAGTTCTTC.

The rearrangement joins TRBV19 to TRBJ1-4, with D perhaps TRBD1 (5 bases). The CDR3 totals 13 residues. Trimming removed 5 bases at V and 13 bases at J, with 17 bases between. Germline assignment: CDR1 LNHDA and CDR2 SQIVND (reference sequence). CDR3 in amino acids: CASSWGLGGGLFF. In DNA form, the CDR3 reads TGTGCCAGTAGTTGGGGCCTTGGTGGGGGACTGTTTTTT. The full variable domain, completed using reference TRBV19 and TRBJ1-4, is DGGITQSPKYLFRKEGQNVTLSCEQNLNHDAMYWYRQDPGQGLRLIYYSQIVNDFQKGDIAEGYSVSREKKESFPLTVTSAQKNPTAFYLCASSWGLGGGLFFGSGTQLSVL.

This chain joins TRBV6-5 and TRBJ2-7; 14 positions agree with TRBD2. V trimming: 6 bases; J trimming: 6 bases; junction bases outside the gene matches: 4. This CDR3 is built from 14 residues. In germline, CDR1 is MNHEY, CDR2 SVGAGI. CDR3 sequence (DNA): TGTGCCAGCAGGGCTGGACTAGCGGGAGGCGAGCAGTACTTC. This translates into CASRAGLAGGEQYF.

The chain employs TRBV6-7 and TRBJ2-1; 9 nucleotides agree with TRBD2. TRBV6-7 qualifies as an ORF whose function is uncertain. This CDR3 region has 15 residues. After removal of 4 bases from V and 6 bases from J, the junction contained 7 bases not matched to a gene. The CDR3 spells CASSSLGGGGNEQFF. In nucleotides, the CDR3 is TGTGCCAGCAGTTCCCTGGGCGGGGGGGGCAATGAGCAGTTCTTC.

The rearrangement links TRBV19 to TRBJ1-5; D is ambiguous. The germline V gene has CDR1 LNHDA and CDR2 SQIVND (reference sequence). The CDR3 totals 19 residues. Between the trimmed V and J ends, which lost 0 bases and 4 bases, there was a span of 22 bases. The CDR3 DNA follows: TGTGCCAGTAGTATAGATGGGTCACTGCAGGTTGGTAGTAATCAGCCCCAGCATTTT. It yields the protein CASSIDGSLQVGSNQPQHF. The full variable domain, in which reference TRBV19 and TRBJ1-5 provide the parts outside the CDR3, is DGGITQSPKYLFRKEGQNVTLSCEQNLNHDAMYWYRQDPGQGLRLIYYSQIVNDFQKGDIAEGYSVSREKKESFPLTVTSAQKNPTAFYLCASSIDGSLQVGSNQPQHFGDGTRLSIL.